Below, 17 T cell receptor beta chains from the same sample are listed, as sequenced in a study of blood T cell repertoires in COVID-19. Data came from immunoSEQ multiplex PCR; TCRdb stores just in-frame clones and leaves some out. The table shows around 260,000 clones, with approximately 81% occurring only once. Sequenced input: peripheral blood. These receptors were collected from a man in his 60s with acute or convalescent COVID-19.

The gene calls are TRBV29-1 and TRBJ2-5; 11 bases fit TRBD2. The CDR3 is 13 residues long. Per the germline V gene, CDR1 is SQVTM and CDR2 is ANQGSEA. The J segment lost 4 bases and the V segment lost 6 bases, leaving 4 bases of the junction unmatched. CDR3 sequence: CSVKTSGGETQYF. CDR3 in DNA: TGCAGCGTCAAAACTAGCGGGGGAGAGACCCAGTACTTC.

This chain uses TRBV6-5 with TRBJ2-3; D gene ambiguous. The CDR3 runs to 15 residues. Trimming cost V 0 bases and J 6 bases, with 13 bases left between them. CDR1 and CDR2 (germline): MNHEY, SVGAGI. DNA for the CDR3: TGTGCCAGCAGTTACTCGAGGCCGGAGTCGGATACGCAGTATTTT. This codes for CASSYSRPESDTQYF.

This clone was counted between two and nine times. This rearrangement joins TRBV9 to TRBJ1-1; maybe TRBD1 (5 bases). This CDR3 comprises 16 residues. Germline V lookup: CDR1 SGDLS, CDR2 YYNGEE. Deletions cut 0 bases from V and 1 base from J, with 13 bases between. DNA for the CDR3: TGTGCCAGCAGCGTAGAGGCAGGGCTGTGGAACACTGAAGCTTTCTTT. It codes for CASSVEAGLWNTEAFF. Filled out from reference TRBV9 and TRBJ1-1, the complete variable domain reads DSGVTQTPKHLITATGQRVTLRCSPRSGDLSVYWYQQSLDQGLQFLIQYYNGEERAKGNILERFSAQQFPDLHSELNLSSLELGDSALYFCASSVEAGLWNTEAFFGQGTRLTVV.

This clone turned up a few times. The chain has TRBV9 and TRBJ2-1; 12 nucleotides match TRBD2. Germline V gene data show CDR1 as SGDLS and CDR2 as YYNGEE. Losses at the gene ends were 3 bases for V and 2 bases for J; bases not matched to a gene: 9. The CDR3 spans 18 residues. The CDR3 DNA reads TGTGCCAGCAGCGGCGACCTAGCGGGAGGGACTACCTACAATGAGCAGTTCTTC. The encoded protein is CASSGDLAGGTTYNEQFF.

V is TRBV6-5 and J is TRBJ2-7; no firm D call. The CDR3 runs to 14 residues. The germline V gene encodes CDR1 MNHEY and CDR2 SVGAGI. Trimming shortened V by 6 bases and J by 0 bases, and 12 bases separated the two germline ends. The CDR3 sequence: CASRYTTSSYEQYF. CDR3 in DNA: TGTGCCAGCAGGTACACCACCAGCTCCTACGAGCAGTACTTC.

This clone showed up just once. This chain joins TRBV4-2 and TRBJ2-2, with D unclear. Trimming pared 0 bases from V and 6 bases from J, leaving 14 bases between. The CDR3 is 16 residues long. Germline V gene lookup returns CDR1 LGHNA and CDR2 YNFKEQ. In nucleotides, the CDR3 is TGTGCCAGCAGCCAAGATAAGATGACTCGGGCCGGGGAGCTGTTTTTT. Residues: CASSQDKMTRAGELFF.

V and J are TRBV27 and TRBJ2-7; 8 nucleotides line up with TRBD1. This CDR3 has 14 residues. The V gene end was trimmed by 5 bases and the J gene end by 7 bases; junction bases not matched to a gene: 10. Per germline, CDR1 MNHEY and CDR2 SMNVEV (reference sequence). In nucleotides, the CDR3 is TGTGCCAGCAGTGCAACAGGGGGAGGTACTGAGCAGTACTTC. Translating gives CASSATGGGTEQYF.

The chain uses TRBV10-3 and TRBJ1-1; maybe TRBD1 (5 bases). CDR3 length: 14 residues. Trimming cost V 5 bases and J 0 bases, with 10 bases left between them. Germline V gene lookup returns CDR1 ENHRY and CDR2 SYGVKD. As DNA, the CDR3 is TGTGCCATCAGTAAACAGGCTTTGAACACTGAAGCTTTCTTT. Encoded protein: CAISKQALNTEAFF.

V and J are TRBV10-3 and TRBJ1-1; 12 nucleotides match TRBD1. This CDR3 is 15 amino acids long. Trimming took 7 bases from V and 0 from J; bases not matched to a gene: 3. CDR1 is ENHRY, CDR2 SYGVKD, per germline. The CDR3 here is CAINRDRGLNTEAFF. In DNA, the CDR3 is TGTGCCATCAATCGGGACAGGGGGCTGAACACTGAAGCTTTCTTT.

J is TRBJ2-5 and V is TRBV7-9; TRBD2 is a possible D gene (6 bases). Trimming pared 1 base from V and 1 base from J, leaving 10 bases between. Germline CDR1 and CDR2: SEHNR and FQNEAQ (reference sequence). CDR3 length: 15 residues. The CDR3 coding sequence is TGTGCCAGCAGCTTAGGGGTCGGGGGCCAAGAGACCCAGTACTTC. Protein sequence: CASSLGVGGQETQYF.

Here the CDR3 DNA reads TGTGCCAGCAGTGTCGGACAGGGCGATACGCAGTATTTT. Its translation: CASSVGQGDTQYF. V usage is TRBV12-3 or TRBV12-4 and J usage is TRBJ2-3, with TRBD1 matching 8 bases. V lost 5 bases, J lost 6 bases, and 4 bases stayed unmatched. The CDR3 runs 13 residues.

The chain is built from TRBV7-3 and TRBJ2-1, with 7 bases lining up with TRBD2. V shed 4 bases and J 5 bases; nucleotides not matched to a gene: 2. Per germline, CDR1 SGHTA and CDR2 FQGTGA. The CDR3 sequence is 13 residues long. DNA for the CDR3: TGTGCCAGCAGCTCCAGCGGGAACAATGAGCAGTTCTTC. This codes for CASSSSGNNEQFF.

The chain has TRBV10-3 and TRBJ1-4; unclear D gene. V lost 8 bases and J lost 4, with 11 bases in between. CDR3 length: 13 residues. CDR1 is ENHRY and CDR2 is SYGVKD in the germline V gene. This CDR3 is CAIGERGNEKLFF. The CDR3 DNA follows: TGTGCCATCGGGGAACGGGGTAATGAAAAACTGTTTTTT.

V usage is TRBV29-1 and J usage is TRBJ1-1, with a tentative D call TRBD1 (5 bases). Germline V gives CDR1 SQVTM, CDR2 ANQGSEA. Deletions cut 1 base from V and 8 bases from J, with 14 bases between. The CDR3 extends over 13 amino acids. The CDR3 sequence: CSVEATGEMEAFF. CDR3 nucleotide sequence: TGCAGCGTTGAAGCCACGGGGGAGATGGAAGCTTTCTTT.

In regard to this clone: Other DNA sequences in the sample encode the same CDR3. The chain links TRBV6-5 to TRBJ2-6, with unresolved D. The CDR3 contains 15 residues. From germline, CDR1 is MNHEY and CDR2 SVGAGI. Between the trimmed V and J ends, which lost 7 bases and 4 bases, there was a span of 14 bases. The CDR3 DNA reads as TGTGCCAGCACCCCGAGTTCTTCAGGGGCCAACGTCCTGACTTTC. This codes for CASTPSSSGANVLTF.

The chain links TRBV6-2 or TRBV6-3 to TRBJ2-3, with 10 bases fitting TRBD2. The CDR3 runs 16 residues. Germline V gene lookup returns CDR1 MNHEY and CDR2 SVGEGT. V shed 0 bases and J 4 bases; nucleotides not matched to a gene: 4. The CDR3 DNA is TGTGCCAGCAGTTACTCCACTAGCGGGGCGTCAGATACGCAGTATTTT. Protein: CASSYSTSGASDTQYF.

The chain carries TRBV3-1 (or the pseudogene TRBV3-2) and TRBJ2-5; D is uncertain. This CDR3 has 16 residues. In germline, CDR1 is LGHDT, CDR2 YNNKEL (reference sequence). The germline V and J ends were trimmed by 0 bases and 4 bases, with 15 bases remaining between them. CDR3 in amino acids: CASSQDRGGSTETQYF. The CDR3, as DNA: TGTGCCAGCAGCCAAGATCGCGGCGGCTCAACAGAGACCCAGTACTTC.